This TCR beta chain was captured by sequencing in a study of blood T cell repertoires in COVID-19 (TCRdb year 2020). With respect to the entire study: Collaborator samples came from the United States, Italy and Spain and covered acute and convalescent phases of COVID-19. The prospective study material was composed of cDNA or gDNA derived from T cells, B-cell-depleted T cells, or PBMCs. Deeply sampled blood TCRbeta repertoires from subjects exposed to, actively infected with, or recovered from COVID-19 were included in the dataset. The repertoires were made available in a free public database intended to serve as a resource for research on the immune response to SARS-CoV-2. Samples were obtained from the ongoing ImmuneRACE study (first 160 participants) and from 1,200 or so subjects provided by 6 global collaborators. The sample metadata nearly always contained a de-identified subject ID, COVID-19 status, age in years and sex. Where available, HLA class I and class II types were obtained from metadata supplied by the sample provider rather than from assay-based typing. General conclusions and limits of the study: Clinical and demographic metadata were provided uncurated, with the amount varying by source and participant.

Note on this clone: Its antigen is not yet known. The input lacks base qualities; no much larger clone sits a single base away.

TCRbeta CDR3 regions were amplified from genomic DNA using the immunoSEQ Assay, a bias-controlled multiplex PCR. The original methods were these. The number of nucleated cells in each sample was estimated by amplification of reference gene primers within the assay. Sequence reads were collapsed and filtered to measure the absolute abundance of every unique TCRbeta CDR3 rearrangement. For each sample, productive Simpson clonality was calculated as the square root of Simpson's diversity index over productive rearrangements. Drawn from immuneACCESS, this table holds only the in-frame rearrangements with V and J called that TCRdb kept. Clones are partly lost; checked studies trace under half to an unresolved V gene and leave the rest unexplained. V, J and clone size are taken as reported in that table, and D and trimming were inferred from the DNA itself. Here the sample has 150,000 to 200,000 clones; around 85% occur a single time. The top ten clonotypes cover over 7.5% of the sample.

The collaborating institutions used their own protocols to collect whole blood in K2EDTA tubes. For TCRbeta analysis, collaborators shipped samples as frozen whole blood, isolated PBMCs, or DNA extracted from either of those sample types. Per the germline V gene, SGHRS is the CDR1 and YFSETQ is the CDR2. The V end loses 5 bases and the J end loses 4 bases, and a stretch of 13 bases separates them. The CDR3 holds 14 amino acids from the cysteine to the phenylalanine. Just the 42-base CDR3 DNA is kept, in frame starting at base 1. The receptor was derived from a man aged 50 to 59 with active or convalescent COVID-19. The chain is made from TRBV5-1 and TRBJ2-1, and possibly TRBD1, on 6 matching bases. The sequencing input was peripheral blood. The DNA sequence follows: TGCGCCAGCAGAGGGACAACCGTATACAATGAGCAGTTCTTC. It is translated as CASRGTTVYNEQFF.